A single T cell receptor beta chain is shown here with its context. This sample was included in a study of T cells expressing NK-cell markers. TCRdb derives one entry per CDR3 protein from the 5' RACE reads, leaving out DNA. Its listing shows about 460,000 distinct CDR3 sequences. The sequence derives from a woman in her forties or fifties in good health. Specimen: blood T cells: a sorted CD56 or NKG2C T cell subset, CD4+ or CD8+ T cells, or bulk PBMC T cells (not recorded which).

The CDR3 protein is CASSLYQGQGTYGYTF. The chain uses TRBV27 and TRBJ1-2; TCRdb's D call, TRBD1, is unchecked because there is no DNA. Looked up from germline, CDR1 is MNHEY and CDR2 is SMNVEV (reference sequence). The CDR3 has 16 residues.